This TCR beta chain was recovered during a study of PD-L1 blockade in urothelial cancer (dated by TCRdb to about 2017). For the wider study: Therapy was started around 2014 for all patients, and atezolizumab 1,200 mg was administered intravenously every 3 weeks. Pretreatment blood TCR-seq was available for about 30 patients, at least one posttreatment blood collection was obtained for about 24 patients, and tumor TCR-seq was available for about 24 patients. Pretreatment tumor samples, along with matched peripheral blood serially collected before and after atezolizumab treatment, were subjected to TCR sequencing. Durable clinical benefit meant progression-free survival longer than 6 months, and TCR features were also tested against progression-free and overall survival. Durable clinical benefit was achieved by nine patients and was not achieved by 20 patients. Blood samples were analyzed at 3 weeks after treatment start (second dose) and at 6 weeks after treatment start. Patients had an ECOG performance status of 0 or 1 and had received between 0 and 3 prior chemotherapy regimens. Blood samples gave median yields of approximately 130,000 T cells and around 88,000 unique TCRs, along with a median clonality of roughly 0.08. An exploratory multi-omic analysis was conducted of the somatic, immune and clinical correlates of response to PD-L1 blockade with atezolizumab in urothelial cancer. In the same patients who had TCR sequencing, pretreatment tumors also underwent whole exome sequencing and RNA sequencing. Twenty-five of 29 patients were males with bladder-origin urothelial cancer, and about 65% of the roughly 30 reported a prior smoking history. The full study reports these points: Because the sample size was small (n ≈ 30) and many of the analyses were exploratory, the results are meant to be hypothesis-generating. Greater expansion of tumor-associated TCR clones in peripheral blood 3 weeks after the start of treatment was observed in patients with durable benefit (n ≈ 22, p = 0.022). A pretreatment peripheral blood TCR clonality below the median was linked to improved progression-free and overall survival.

What this sample's time point label stands for: peripheral blood 6 weeks after treatment start. The cohort included 25 to 35 patients with locally advanced or metastatic urothelial carcinoma who were treated at Memorial Sloan Kettering on a trial protocol. Peripheral blood mononuclear cells were collected from each patient pretreatment and during treatment, giving between 1 and 8 total time points per patient. The Qiagen DNeasy Blood extraction kit was used to purify genomic DNA from total PBMCs and tumor samples. PBMCs were collected pretreatment and during treatment, and were isolated and stored as previously described. V gives up 4 bases and J gives up 4 bases, and the segment between their germline ends measures 11 bases. The germline V gene specifies KGHSY as CDR1 and FQNENV as CDR2. The CDR3 holds 14 amino acids from the cysteine to the phenylalanine. Of all the DNA, just the CDR3 is kept, 42 bases in frame from base 1.

Each PCR received spiked-in synthetic TCR analog templates so that absolute template abundance could be estimated from read counts. TCRbeta CDR3 regions were amplified from genomic DNA with bias-controlled V and J gene primers using the immunoSEQ assay. Sequencing of rearranged TCRbeta segments was performed at approximately 20X coverage. The original methods were these. Clustering was used to correct sequencing errors, and CDR3s were annotated against IMGT to assign V, D and J genes. Downstream analyses used only productive TCRbeta rearrangements and left out out-of-frame or stop-codon sequences. Clonality was computed as one minus Shannon entropy normalized by the log of the number of unique productive sequences. Clones differing between time points or between blood and tumor were identified using Fisher's exact test with Benjamini-Hochberg correction, with an adjusted p below 0.01 applied as the threshold. The table was pulled from immuneACCESS by TCRdb, which kept in-frame rearrangements only. Such tables lose some clones; where checked, under half of the loss comes from unresolved V genes, and the rest has no known cause. V and J calls and clone size come straight from that table; D and trimming were deduced from the DNA. Within this sample are roughly 100,000 clones, with approximately 87% of them counted one time only. 8.4% of the sample is in the top ten clones.

As regards this clone: What this receptor recognizes is not known. Base qualities were left out, and no much larger clone turns up one base away.

The origin of this receptor is a man aged 70 or older with urothelial cancer. The chain links TRBV16 with TRBJ1-5, with TRBD1 perhaps the D gene, on 5 matching bases. The material was PBMCs, obtained around atezolizumab (anti-PD-L1) treatment. This receptor carries the CDR3 CASSPSTGNQPQHF. The sequenced DNA is TGTGCCAGCAGCCCATCTACAGGTAATCAGCCCCAGCATTTT. The full variable domain, completed from the reference TRBV16 and TRBJ1-5 proteins outside the CDR3, reads GEEVAQTPKHLVRGEGQKAKLYCAPIKGHSYVFWYQQVLKNEFKFLISFQNENVFDETGMPKERFSAKCLPNSPCSLEIQATKLEDSAVYFCASSPSTGNQPQHFGDGTRLSIL.